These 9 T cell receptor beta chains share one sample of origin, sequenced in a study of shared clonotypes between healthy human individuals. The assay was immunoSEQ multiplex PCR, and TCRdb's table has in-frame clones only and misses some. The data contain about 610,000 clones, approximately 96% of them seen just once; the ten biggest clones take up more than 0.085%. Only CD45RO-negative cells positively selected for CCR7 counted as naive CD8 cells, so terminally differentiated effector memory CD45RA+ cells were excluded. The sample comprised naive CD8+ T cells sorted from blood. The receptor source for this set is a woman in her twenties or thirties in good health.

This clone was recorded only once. The CDR3 bases are TGTGCCAGCAGCTTAGCTTCCAGCGGGAGGTCAGAGACCCAGTACTTC. This translates into CASSLASSGRSETQYF. The rearrangement links TRBV13 to TRBJ2-5, with TRBD2 matching 9 bases. CDR1 and CDR2 from the germline V gene are PRHDT and FYEKMQ (reference sequence). The CDR3 totals 16 residues. Trimming took 1 base from V and 4 from J; bases not matched to a gene: 7.

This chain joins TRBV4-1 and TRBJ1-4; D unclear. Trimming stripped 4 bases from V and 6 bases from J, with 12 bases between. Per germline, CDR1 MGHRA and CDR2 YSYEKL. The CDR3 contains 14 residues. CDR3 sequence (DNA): TGCGCCAGCAGCCTAGCGCCGTTAGATGAAAAACTGTTTTTT. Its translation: CASSLAPLDEKLFF.

CDR3 amino acids: CASSSQGYGYTF. Written as DNA, the CDR3 is TGTGCCAGCAGCTCCCAGGGTTATGGCTACACCTTC. The chain recombines TRBV9 with TRBJ1-2, with D maybe TRBD1 (5 bases). The V and J ends lost 4 bases and 5 bases respectively, with 9 bases between them. The CDR3 consists of 12 residues. Germline lookup yields CDR1 SGDLS and CDR2 YYNGEE.

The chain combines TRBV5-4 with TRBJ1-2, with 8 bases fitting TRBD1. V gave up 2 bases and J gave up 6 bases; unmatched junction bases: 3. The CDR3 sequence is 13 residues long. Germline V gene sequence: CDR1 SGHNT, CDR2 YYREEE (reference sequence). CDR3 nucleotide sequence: TGTGCCAGCAGCTTCAGGGGGCGTCATGGCTACACCTTC. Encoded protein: CASSFRGRHGYTF.

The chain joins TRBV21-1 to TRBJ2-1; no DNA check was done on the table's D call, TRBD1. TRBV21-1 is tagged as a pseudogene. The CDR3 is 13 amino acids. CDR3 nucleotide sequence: TGTGCCAGCAGCAAGGACACCTACAATGAGCAGTTCTTC. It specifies CASSKDTYNEQFF.

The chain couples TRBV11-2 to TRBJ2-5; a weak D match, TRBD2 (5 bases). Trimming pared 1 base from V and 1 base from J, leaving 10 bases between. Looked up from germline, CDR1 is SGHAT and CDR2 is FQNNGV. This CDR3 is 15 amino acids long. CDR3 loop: CASSLAGLTQETQYF. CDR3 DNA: TGTGCCAGCAGCTTAGCCGGACTGACCCAAGAGACCCAGTACTTC. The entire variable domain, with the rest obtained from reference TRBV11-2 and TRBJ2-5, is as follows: EAGVAQSPRYKIIEKRQSVAFWCNPISGHATLYWYQQILGQGPKLLIQFQNNGVVDDSQLPKDRFSAERLKGVDSTLKIQPAKLEDSAVYLCASSLAGLTQETQYFGPGTRLLVL.

This CDR3 is CASMGTRPTDASYEQYF. The CDR3 DNA follows: TGTGCCAGTATGGGGACTAGACCGACCGATGCATCCTACGAGCAGTACTTC. The J gene is TRBJ2-5, the V gene TRBV19, with 8 bases aligning to TRBD2. The J call may be incorrect, as the DNA end agrees better with TRBJ2-7. The CDR3 extends over 17 amino acids. Germline assignment: CDR1 LNHDA and CDR2 SQIVND (reference sequence).

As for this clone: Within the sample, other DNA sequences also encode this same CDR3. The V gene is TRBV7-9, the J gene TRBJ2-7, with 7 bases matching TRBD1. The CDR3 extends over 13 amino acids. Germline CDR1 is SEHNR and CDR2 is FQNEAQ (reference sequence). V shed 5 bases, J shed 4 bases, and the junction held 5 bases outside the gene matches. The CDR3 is CASSPRQGYEQYF. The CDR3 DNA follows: TGTGCCAGCAGCCCCCGACAGGGTTACGAGCAGTACTTC.

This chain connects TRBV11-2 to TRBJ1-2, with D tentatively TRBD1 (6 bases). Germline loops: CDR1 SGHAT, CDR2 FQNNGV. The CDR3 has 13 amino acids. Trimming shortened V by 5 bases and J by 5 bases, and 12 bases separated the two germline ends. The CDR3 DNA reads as TGTGCCAGCAGCCTCGGACAGATGTATGGCTACACCTTC. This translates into CASSLGQMYGYTF.